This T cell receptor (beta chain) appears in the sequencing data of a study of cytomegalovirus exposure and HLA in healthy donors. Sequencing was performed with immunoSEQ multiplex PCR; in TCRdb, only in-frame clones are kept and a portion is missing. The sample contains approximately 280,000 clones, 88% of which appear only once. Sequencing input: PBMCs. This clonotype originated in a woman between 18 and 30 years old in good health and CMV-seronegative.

The CDR3 sequence is CASRYQCPTNYGYTF. CDR3 sequence (DNA): TGTGCCAGCCGATACCAGTGCCCCACTAACTATGGCTACACCTTC. The rearrangement links TRBV25-1 to TRBJ1-2; D is uncertain. Germline loops: CDR1 MGHDK, CDR2 SYGVNS. The length of the CDR3 is 15 residues. V shed 8 bases and J shed 0 bases, with 16 bases lying between them.